What follows describes a single T cell receptor beta chain. In its sample, this clone was seen once. The antigen this receptor binds is unknown. No clone much larger than this one lies a single base away; base qualities are absent. The time point label corresponds to: around 22 weeks on oral tofacitinib. The label giving this sample's treatment or condition can be read as: oral pan-JAK inhibitor, 5-10 mg twice daily. From alopecia areata patients, peripheral blood was collected along with lesional scalp punch biopsies. After PBMCs were isolated by density centrifugation and stained for CD3, CD4 and CD8, a FACSAria was used to sort CD4+ and CD8+ T cells. The CDR3 starts with the cysteine, ends with the phenylalanine, and has 11 residues. Of all the DNA, just the CDR3 is kept, 33 bases in frame from base 1. The germline V gene (reference sequence) yields SEHNR for CDR1 and FQNEAQ for CDR2. After removal of 5 bases from V and 14 bases from J, the junction retains 3 bases not matched to a gene.

This sample was taken from a study of CD8+ T cells in alopecia areata (dated by TCRdb to between 2018 and 2020). About the investigation overall: The treated patients, all with moderate-to-severe alopecia areata, were enrolled in an open-label pilot trial of oral tofacitinib given at 5 to 10 mg twice daily. The RNA source kit depended on sample type: the PAXgene miRNA kit for fixed scalp, the miRNeasy kit for PBMCs, and the RNeasy kit for mouse skin. The study used high-throughput TCRbeta sequencing to examine T cell clonal expansion in alopecia areata, in both the C3H/HeJ mouse model and human patients. In treated patients, disease severity was measured using the SALT score, which gives the percentage of scalp surface area affected. Scalp clonality was compared among normal scalp (n=4), patchy alopecia areata scalp (n=8), and alopecia totalis/universalis scalp (n=8). TCRbeta CDR3 regions were amplified by immunoSEQ multiplex PCR with 35 Vbeta forward and 13 Jbeta reverse primers. Biopsies were taken from tofacitinib-treated patients at baseline and again at 4 and 24 weeks into treatment, and several of those patients also had a later scalp biopsy. Tofacitinib was given for 6 to 18 months, followed by 6 months of follow-up off drug to assess delayed response and recurrence. Human TCRbeta sequencing covered scalp tissue and sorted CD4+ and CD8+ peripheral blood T cells from patchy and totalis/universalis alopecia areata patients and healthy controls.

Library preparation employed the immunoSEQ multiplex PCR assay. RNA was extracted from all samples and reverse transcribed into cDNA as template for TCR sequencing. First-strand cDNA was synthesized using SuperScript III with a 2:1 mix of oligo-dT and random hexamers. A synthetic immune receptor repertoire was used to measure amplification bias, and any remaining bias was corrected computationally. As for the original processing: Raw reads were preprocessed to remove errors, and CDR3 was defined by IMGT conventions from the conserved cysteine to phenylalanine. To get clonality, Shannon entropy was normalized by log2 of the number of productive unique TCRs and the result was subtracted from 1. Whether each scalp clone was CD4 or CD8 was inferred by checking scalp TCRbeta sequences against the CD4 and CD8 repertoires from sorted blood. Held by TCRdb, this immuneACCESS table contains in-frame sequences only and omits some clones. Under half of the omission traces to an unresolved V gene where checked; the cause of the rest is unknown. The D gene and trimming were derived from the DNA, and the V and J assignments and clone size from that table. For this sample there are fewer than 200,000 clones; about three fifths appear just once. The ten top clones hold roughly 13% of the sample.

Overall study outcomes, separate from this receptor: The treated cohort was small, with a single nonresponder, so links between baseline CD8+ expansion and response need larger studies. Scalp clonality and the number of expanded CD8+ clones among the top 100 scalp clones were significantly decreased by tofacitinib. Resident alphabeta T cells in normal human skin are also sequenced, complicating scalp TCR repertoire analysis, unlike mouse skin dominated by gammadelta T cells. Shared TCR sequences between patients were less evident than in mice, which may be partly attributable to HLA diversity in the patient population. Lesional scalp, especially in alopecia totalis/universalis, showed higher clonality and more expanded CD8+ clones than normal scalp, suggesting antigenic drive. Many expanded lesional clones persisted in scalp and blood during tofacitinib treatment, which may partly explain relapse after stopping treatment.

The chain uses TRBV7-9 and TRBJ1-4, with 9 central nucleotides matching TRBD1. The sample was CD8+ T cells sorted from blood, taken at week 24, from a patient treated with tofacitinib. This TCR was sampled from a human donor with alopecia areata. The DNA sequence follows: TGTGCCAGCAGCCTCGGGACAGGGCTGTTTTTT. This sequence encodes CASSLGTGLFF.